Detailed here is one T cell receptor (beta chain). Its matching antigen is unknown. This sample is part of a study of T cells after posttransplantation cyclophosphamide. Study outcomes and limitations: Blood and skin or GI T cell repertoires showed limited TRB overlap. After PTCy, TRB diversity resembled that of CNI/methotrexate controls. Later blood repertoires were often dominated by clones from the donor CD8+ memory compartment.

CDR1 is MNHNY, CDR2 SVGAGI, per germline (reference sequence). Germline trimming cut 6 bases from V and 4 bases from J; bases unmatched to any gene: 4. The CDR3 totals 13 residues. Cyclophosphamide on days +3 and +4 followed busulfan-fludarabine conditioning and a marrow graft. Clones were sequenced by immunoSEQ multiplex PCR, and TCRdb holds only the in-frame ones, with some missing. The table records about 4,000 clones, about 83% of them present only once. The J gene is TRBJ1-2, the V gene TRBV6-6; TRBD1 agrees at 8 bases. This TCR came from a male patient younger than 45 who received an allogeneic stem cell transplant from a related donor, was CMV-positive, and had no GVHD. T cells may partly derive from the graft donor. The sample consisted of CD4+ T cells sorted from blood, taken around 240 days after a stem cell transplant with posttransplant cyclophosphamide. The CDR3 coding sequence is TGTGCCAGCAGATCGACAGGGGCCTATGGCTACACCTTC. Protein product: CASRSTGAYGYTF.